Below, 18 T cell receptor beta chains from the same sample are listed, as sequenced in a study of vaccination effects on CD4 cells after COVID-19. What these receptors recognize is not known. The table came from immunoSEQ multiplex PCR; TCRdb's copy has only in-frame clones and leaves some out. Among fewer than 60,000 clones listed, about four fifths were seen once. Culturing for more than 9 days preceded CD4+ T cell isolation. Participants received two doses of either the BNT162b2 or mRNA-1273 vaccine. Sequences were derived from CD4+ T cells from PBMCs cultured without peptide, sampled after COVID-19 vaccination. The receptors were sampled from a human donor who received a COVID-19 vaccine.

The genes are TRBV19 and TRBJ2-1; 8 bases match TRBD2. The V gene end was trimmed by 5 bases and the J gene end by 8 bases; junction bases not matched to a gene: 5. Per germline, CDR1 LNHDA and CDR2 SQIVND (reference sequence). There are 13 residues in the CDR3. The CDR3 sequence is CASSLIAGYEQFF. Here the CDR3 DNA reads TGTGCCAGTAGTTTGATAGCGGGATATGAGCAGTTCTTC.

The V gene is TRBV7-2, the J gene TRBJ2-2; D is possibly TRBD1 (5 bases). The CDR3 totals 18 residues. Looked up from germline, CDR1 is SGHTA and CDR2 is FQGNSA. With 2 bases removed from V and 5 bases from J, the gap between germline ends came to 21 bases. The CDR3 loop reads CASSLSKRSQGWTGELFF. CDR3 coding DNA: TGTGCCAGCAGCTTAAGTAAGAGGAGTCAGGGATGGACCGGGGAGCTGTTTTTT.

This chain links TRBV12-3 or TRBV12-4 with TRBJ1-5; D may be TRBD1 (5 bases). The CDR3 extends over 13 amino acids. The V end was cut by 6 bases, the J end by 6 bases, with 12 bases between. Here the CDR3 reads CASSRTGGQPQHF. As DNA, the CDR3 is TGTGCCAGCAGCCGGACGGGGGGTCAGCCCCAGCATTTT.

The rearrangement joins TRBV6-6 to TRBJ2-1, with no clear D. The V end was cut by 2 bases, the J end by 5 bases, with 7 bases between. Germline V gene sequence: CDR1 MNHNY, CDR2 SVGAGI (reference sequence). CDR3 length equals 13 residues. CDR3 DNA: TGTGCCAGCAGTTACGGGATTAACAATGAGCAGTTCTTC. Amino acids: CASSYGINNEQFF.

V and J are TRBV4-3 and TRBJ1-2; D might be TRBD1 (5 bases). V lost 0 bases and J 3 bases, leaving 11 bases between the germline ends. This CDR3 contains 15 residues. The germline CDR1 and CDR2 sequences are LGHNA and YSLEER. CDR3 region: CASSQEPGADYGYTF. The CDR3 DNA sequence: TGCGCCAGCAGCCAAGAACCTGGGGCAGACTATGGCTACACCTTC.

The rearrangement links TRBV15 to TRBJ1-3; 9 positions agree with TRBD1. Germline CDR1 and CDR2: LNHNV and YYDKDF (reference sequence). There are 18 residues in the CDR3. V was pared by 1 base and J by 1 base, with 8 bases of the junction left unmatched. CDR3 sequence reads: CATSRGSDRGWSGNTIYF. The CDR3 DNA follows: TGTGCCACCAGCAGAGGCTCAGACAGGGGGTGGTCTGGAAACACCATATATTTT.

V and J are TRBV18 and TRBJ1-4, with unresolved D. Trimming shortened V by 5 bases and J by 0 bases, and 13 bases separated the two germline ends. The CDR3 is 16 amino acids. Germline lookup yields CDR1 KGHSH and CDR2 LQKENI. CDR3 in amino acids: CASSKEPPSTNEKLFF. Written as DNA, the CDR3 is TGTGCCAGCTCAAAGGAACCGCCGTCAACTAATGAAAAACTGTTTTTT.

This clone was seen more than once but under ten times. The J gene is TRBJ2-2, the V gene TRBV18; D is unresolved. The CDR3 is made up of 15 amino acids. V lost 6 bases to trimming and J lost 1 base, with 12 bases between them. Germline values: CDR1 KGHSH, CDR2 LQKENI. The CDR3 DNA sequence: TGTGCCAGCTCCCCCTCGGGCAAGAACACCGGGGAGCTGTTTTTT. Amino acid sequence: CASSPSGKNTGELFF.

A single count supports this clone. CDR3 in DNA: TGCAGCGTGACCAAAAGCGGGGGGGCCATAAATGAGCAGTTCTTC. It translates to CSVTKSGGAINEQFF. This chain joins TRBV29-1 and TRBJ2-1; TRBD2 matches 10 bases. Trimming at V came to 6 bases and at J to 7 bases, leaving 12 bases not matched to a gene. Looked up from germline, CDR1 is SQVTM and CDR2 is ANQGSEA. The CDR3 covers 15 residues.

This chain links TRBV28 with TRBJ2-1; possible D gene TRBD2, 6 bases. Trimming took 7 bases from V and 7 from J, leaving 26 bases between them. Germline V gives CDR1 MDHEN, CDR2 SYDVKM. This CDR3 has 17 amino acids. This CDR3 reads CASIVAGLGGPRNEQFF. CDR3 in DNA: TGTGCCAGCATCGTAGCCGGACTGGGGGGTCCGAGGAATGAGCAGTTCTTC. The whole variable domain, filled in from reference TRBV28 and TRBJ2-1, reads DVKVTQSSRYLVKRTGEKVFLECVQDMDHENMFWYRQDPGLGLRLIYFSYDVKMKEKGDIPEGYSVSREKKERFSLILESASTNQTSMYLCASIVAGLGGPRNEQFFGPGTRLTVL.

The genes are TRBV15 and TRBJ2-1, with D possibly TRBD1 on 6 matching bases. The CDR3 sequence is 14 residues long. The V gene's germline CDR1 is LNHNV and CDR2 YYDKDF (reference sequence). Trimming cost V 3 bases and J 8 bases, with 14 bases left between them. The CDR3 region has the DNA TGTGCCACCAGCAGGGCACAGGGAATCGATGAGCAGTTCTTC. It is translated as CATSRAQGIDEQFF.

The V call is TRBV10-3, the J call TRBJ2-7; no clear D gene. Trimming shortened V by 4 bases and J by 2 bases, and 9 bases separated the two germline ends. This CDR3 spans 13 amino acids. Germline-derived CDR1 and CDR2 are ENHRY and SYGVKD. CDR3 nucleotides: TGTGCCATCAGTGCCGGACGGGCCTACGAGCAGTACTTC. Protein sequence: CAISAGRAYEQYF.

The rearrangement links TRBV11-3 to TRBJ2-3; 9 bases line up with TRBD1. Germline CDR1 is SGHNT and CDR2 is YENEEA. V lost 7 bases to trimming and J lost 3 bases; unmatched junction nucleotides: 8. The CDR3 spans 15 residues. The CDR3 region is CASKRGTGRTDTQYF. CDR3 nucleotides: TGTGCCAGCAAACGTGGGACAGGGAGGACAGATACGCAGTATTTT. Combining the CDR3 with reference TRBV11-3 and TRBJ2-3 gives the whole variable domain EAGVVQSPRYKIIEKKQPVAFWCNPISGHNTLYWYLQNLGQGPELLIRYENEEAVDDSQLPKDRFSAERLKGVDSTLKIQPAELGDSAVYLCASKRGTGRTDTQYFGPGTRLTVL.

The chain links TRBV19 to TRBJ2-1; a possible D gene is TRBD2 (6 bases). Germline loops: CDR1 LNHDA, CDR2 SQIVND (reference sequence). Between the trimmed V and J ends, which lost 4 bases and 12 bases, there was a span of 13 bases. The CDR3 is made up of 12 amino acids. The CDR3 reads CASSSHVGGQFF. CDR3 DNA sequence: TGTGCCAGTAGTAGCCACGTGGGGGGGCAGTTCTTC. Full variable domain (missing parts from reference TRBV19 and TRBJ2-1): DGGITQSPKYLFRKEGQNVTLSCEQNLNHDAMYWYRQDPGQGLRLIYYSQIVNDFQKGDIAEGYSVSREKKESFPLTVTSAQKNPTAFYLCASSSHVGGQFFGPGTRLTVL.

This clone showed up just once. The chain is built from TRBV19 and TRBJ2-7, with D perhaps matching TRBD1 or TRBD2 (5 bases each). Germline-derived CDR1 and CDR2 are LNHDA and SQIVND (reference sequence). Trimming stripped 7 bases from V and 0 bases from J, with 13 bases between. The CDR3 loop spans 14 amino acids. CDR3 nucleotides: TGTGCCAGTACGAGGGACGCTTTCTCCTACGAGCAGTACTTC. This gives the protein CASTRDAFSYEQYF. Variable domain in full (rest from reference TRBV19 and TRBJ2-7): DGGITQSPKYLFRKEGQNVTLSCEQNLNHDAMYWYRQDPGQGLRLIYYSQIVNDFQKGDIAEGYSVSREKKESFPLTVTSAQKNPTAFYLCASTRDAFSYEQYFGPGTRLTVT.

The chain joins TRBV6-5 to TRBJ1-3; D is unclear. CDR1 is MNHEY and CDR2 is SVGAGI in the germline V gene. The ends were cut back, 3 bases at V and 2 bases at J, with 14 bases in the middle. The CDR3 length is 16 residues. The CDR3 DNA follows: TGTGCCAGCAGTTATTCGGCGACGGCTGCTGGAAACACCATATATTTT. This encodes CASSYSATAAGNTIYF.

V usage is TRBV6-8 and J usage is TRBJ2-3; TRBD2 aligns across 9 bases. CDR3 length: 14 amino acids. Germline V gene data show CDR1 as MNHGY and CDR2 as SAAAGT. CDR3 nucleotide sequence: TGTGCTCACCGGGCGGGGGGGCCGACAGATACGCAGTATTTT. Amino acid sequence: CAHRAGGPTDTQYF.

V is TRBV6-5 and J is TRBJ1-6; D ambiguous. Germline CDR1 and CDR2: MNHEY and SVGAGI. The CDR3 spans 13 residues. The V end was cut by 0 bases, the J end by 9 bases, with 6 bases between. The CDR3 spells CASSYSHASPLHF. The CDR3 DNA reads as TGTGCCAGCAGTTACTCGCACGCTTCACCCCTCCACTTT.